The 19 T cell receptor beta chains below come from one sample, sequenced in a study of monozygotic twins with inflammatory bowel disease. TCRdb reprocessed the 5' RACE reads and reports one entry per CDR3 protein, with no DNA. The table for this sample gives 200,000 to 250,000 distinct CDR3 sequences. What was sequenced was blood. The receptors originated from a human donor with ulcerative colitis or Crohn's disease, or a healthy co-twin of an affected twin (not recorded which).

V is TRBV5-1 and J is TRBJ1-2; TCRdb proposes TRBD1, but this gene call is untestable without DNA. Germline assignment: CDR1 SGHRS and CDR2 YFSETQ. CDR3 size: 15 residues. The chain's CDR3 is CASSLASGSYYGYTF.

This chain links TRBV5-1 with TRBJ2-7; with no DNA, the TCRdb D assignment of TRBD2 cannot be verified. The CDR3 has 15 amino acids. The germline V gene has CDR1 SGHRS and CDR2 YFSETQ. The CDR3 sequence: CASSLRGGPLREQYF.

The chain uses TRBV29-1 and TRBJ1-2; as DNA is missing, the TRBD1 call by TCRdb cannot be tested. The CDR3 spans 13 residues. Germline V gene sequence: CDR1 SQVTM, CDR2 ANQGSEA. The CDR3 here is CSVEVTTVYGYTF.

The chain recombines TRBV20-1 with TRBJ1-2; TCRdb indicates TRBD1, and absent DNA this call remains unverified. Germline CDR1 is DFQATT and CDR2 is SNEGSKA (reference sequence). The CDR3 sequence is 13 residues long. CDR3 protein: CSARGGSHYGYTF.

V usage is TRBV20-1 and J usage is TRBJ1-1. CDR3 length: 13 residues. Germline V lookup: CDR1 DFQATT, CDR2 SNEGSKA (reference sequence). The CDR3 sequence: CSADLDRNTEAFF.

The CDR3 spells CASSLTGSPETQYF. V usage is TRBV7-9 and J usage is TRBJ2-5. The CDR3 totals 14 residues. Per germline, CDR1 SEHNR and CDR2 FQNEAQ (reference sequence).

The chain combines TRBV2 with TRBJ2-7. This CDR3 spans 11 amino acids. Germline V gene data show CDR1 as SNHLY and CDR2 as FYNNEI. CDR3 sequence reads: CASGISYEQYF.

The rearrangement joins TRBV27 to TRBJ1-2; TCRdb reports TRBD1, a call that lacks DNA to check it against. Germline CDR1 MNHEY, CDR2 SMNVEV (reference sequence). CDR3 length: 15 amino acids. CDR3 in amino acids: CASSLVPGWNYGYTF.

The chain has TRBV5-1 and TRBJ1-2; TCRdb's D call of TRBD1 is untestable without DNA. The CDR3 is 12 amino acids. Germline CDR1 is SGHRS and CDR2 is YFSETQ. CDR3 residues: CASRGADYGYTF. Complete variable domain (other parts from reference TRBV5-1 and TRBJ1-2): KAGVTQTPRYLIKTRGQQVTLSCSPISGHRSVSWYQQTPGQGLQFLFEYFSETQRNKGNFPGRFSGRQFSNSRSEMNVSTLELGDSALYLCASRGADYGYTFGSGTRLTVV.

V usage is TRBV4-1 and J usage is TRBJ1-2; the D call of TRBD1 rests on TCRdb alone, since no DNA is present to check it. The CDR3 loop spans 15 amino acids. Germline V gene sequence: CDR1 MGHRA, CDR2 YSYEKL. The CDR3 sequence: CASSRQGRQIYGYTF.

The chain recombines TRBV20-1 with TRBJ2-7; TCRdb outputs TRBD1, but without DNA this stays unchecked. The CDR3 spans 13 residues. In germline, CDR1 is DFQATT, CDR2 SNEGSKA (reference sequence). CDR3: CSAPGSHSYEQYF.

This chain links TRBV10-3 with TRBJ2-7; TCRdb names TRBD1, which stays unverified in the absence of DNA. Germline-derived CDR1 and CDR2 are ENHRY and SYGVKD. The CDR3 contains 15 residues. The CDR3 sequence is CAISTGTATLYEQYF.

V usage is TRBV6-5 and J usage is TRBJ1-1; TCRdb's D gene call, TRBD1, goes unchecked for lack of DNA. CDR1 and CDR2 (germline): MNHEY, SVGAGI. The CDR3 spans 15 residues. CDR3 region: CASSYSHTGNTEAFF.

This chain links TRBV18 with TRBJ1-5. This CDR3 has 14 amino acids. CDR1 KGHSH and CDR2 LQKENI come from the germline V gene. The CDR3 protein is CASSPPIGNQPQHF.

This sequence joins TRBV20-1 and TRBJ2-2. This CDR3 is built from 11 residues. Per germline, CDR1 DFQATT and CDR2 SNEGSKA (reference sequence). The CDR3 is CSADNTGELFF.

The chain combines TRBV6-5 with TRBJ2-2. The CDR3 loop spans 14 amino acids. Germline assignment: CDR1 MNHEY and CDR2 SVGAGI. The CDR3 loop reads CASSSSGYTGELFF.

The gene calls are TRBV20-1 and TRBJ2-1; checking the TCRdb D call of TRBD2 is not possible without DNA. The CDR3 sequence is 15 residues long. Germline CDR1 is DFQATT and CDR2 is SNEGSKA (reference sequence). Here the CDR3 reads CSAALFVGSYNEQFF.

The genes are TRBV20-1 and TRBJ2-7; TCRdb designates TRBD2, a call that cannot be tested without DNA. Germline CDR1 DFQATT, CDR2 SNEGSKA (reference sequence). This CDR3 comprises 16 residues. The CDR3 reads CSAPRGRPGDFAEQYF.

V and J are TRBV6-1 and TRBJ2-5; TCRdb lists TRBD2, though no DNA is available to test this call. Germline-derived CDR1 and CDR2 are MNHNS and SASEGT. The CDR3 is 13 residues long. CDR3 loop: CASSLVLKETQYF.